This TCR beta chain was identified in a study of blood T cell repertoires in COVID-19. Study details: The United States, Italy and Spain were the sources of the acute and convalescent COVID-19 samples. T cells, B-cell-depleted T cells, or PBMCs supplied cDNA or gDNA.

In the study's own analysis: Reference gene primer amplification gave estimated nucleated cell counts. The assay was immunoSEQ multiplex PCR, and TCRdb's table has in-frame clones only and misses some. The V and J calls and clone size come from that table; D and trimming were worked out from the DNA. Among about 140,000 clones listed, more than 65% were seen once. V shed 2 bases and J shed 0 bases, with 12 bases lying between them. CDR1 is SEHNR and CDR2 is FQNEAQ in the germline V gene (reference sequence). The CDR3 runs 16 residues. This rearrangement joins TRBV7-9 to TRBJ2-3, with TRBD2 as a possible D gene (6 bases). What was sequenced was peripheral blood. The origin of this receptor is a man aged 55 to 69 with active or convalescent COVID-19. The CDR3, as DNA: TGTGCCAGCAGCTTACCTGTAGGGAGGAGCACAGATACGCAGTATTTT. Its protein product is CASSLPVGRSTDTQYF.